The rows below give T cell receptor beta chains drawn from one sample of a study of shared clonotypes between healthy human individuals. Libraries were prepared by immunoSEQ multiplex PCR; TCRdb keeps only in-frame clonotypes and omits some of them. Counted here are about 870,000 clones, 80% to 95% occurring once; the ten biggest clones make up approximately 25%. The specimen sequenced was naive CD8+ T cells sorted from blood. The receptors stem from a man aged 25-45 years in good health. Each CDR3 is given without its conserved first and last residue. Not all rows give a size; the values are once, few, many and, for expanded clones, a class.

J gene: TRBJ1-2; clone size: -; V gene: TRBV7-2; CDR3 protein: ASSPLIRGGYT
J gene: TRBJ2-7; clone size: -; V gene: TRBV11-2; CDR3 protein: ASSLVSSDGPYEQY
J gene: TRBJ2-3; clone size: -; V gene: TRBV11-2; CDR3 protein: ASSLDGGLRKADTQY
J gene: TRBJ2-1; clone size: once; V gene: TRBV7-9; CDR3 protein: ASSFVTGGYDEQF
J gene: TRBJ1-6; clone size: -; V gene: TRBV4-2; CDR3 protein: ASSQEINAGINSPLH
J gene: TRBJ2-1; clone size: -; V gene: TRBV10-3; CDR3 protein: ATGTLSSGIWDEQF
J gene: TRBJ1-1; clone size: -; V gene: TRBV7-6; CDR3 protein: ASSLMGNDGMNTEAF
J gene: TRBJ2-1; clone size: -; V gene: TRBV7-8; CDR3 protein: ASSLDLAGDNEQF
J gene: TRBJ1-5; clone size: -; V gene: TRBV4-1; CDR3 protein: ASSAGGGSNQPQH
J gene: TRBJ1-5; clone size: -; V gene: TRBV14; CDR3 protein: ASSLSPNQPQH
J gene: TRBJ2-3; clone size: -; V gene: TRBV5-5; CDR3 protein: ASSLVSPGWTDTQY
J gene: TRBJ1-1; clone size: -; V gene: TRBV6-5; CDR3 protein: ASSYSNLGQEAF
J gene: TRBJ1-2; clone size: -; V gene: TRBV6-1; CDR3 protein: ASRGAWPWGYT
J gene: TRBJ1-5; clone size: -; V gene: TRBV9; CDR3 protein: ASSAGTGVGQPQH